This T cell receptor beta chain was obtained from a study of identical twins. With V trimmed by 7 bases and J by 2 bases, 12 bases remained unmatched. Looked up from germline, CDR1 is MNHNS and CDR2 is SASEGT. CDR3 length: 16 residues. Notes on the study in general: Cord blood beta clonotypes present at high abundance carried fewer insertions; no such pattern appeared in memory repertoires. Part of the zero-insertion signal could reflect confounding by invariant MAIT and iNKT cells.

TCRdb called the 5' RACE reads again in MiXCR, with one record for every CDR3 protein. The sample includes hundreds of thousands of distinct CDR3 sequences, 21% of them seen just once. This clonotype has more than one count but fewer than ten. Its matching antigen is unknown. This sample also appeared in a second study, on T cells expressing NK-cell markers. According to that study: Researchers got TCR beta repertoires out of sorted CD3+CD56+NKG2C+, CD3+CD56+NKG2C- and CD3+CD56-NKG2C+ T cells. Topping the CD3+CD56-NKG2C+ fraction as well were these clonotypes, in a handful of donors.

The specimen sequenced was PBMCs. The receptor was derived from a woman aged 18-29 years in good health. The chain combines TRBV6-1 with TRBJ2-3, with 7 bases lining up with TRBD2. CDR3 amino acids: CASMGGSSGYTDTQYF. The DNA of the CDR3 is TGTGCCAGCATGGGGGGGTCCTCAGGTTACACAGATACGCAGTATTTT.